This T cell receptor beta chain derives from a study of blood T cell repertoires in COVID-19. In assigning cohorts, the study relied on participant-reported clinical history. Per the authors' pipeline: Amplification with reference gene primers provided the estimates of nucleated cell counts. Assay: immunoSEQ multiplex PCR; the TCRdb copy retains only in-frame clones and omits some. The V and J calls and clone size were taken over from that table, and D and trimming were inferred from the DNA. The data show under 150,000 clones, around 82% seen once. Germline V gene sequence: CDR1 ENHRY, CDR2 SYGVKD. The trim removed 0 bases at V and 4 bases at J, leaving 5 bases unmatched. This CDR3 contains 15 residues.

The genes are TRBV10-3 and TRBJ1-2; 7 bases fit TRBD1. The receptor comes from a man in his fifties in a cohort exposed to, infected with or recovered from COVID-19 (not recorded which). The sample taken for sequencing was PBMCs or T cells enriched from blood (not recorded which). CDR3 sequence (DNA): TGTGCCATCAGTGAGTCGGTTCGACAGGGCTATGGCTACACCTTC. Protein product: CAISESVRQGYGYTF.